The subject of this entry is one TCR beta chain. The antigen is unknown. The trim removed 6 bases at V and 5 bases at J, leaving 10 bases unmatched. The length of the CDR3 is 14 residues. Per the germline V gene, CDR1 is ENHRY and CDR2 is SYGVKD. These data originate in a study of a mutant IDH1 vaccine in newly diagnosed glioma. Across the study: Administration of eight vaccinations to patients took place in weeks 1, 3, 5, 7, 11, 15, 19, 23. Averaging approximately 42 years of age, treated patients were approximately 62% male and approximately 38% female. Earlier therapy was either radiotherapy, temozolomide, or both, and most got both.

The repertoire was sequenced with immunoSEQ multiplex PCR; TCRdb's copy has only in-frame clones and lacks some. The sample comprises 100,000 to 150,000 clones, about four fifths of which are singletons, and 4.5% to 6% rests with the top ten. Documented time point: week 11, during vaccination. Each vaccine dose was 300 ug of mutant IDH1 20-mer peptide, with topical imiquimod. Every donor had a new WHO grade 3 or 4 astrocytoma that was IDH1-mutant, with loss of nuclear ATRX. The sequence was obtained from a man in his forties with glioma. The sequencing here drew on PBMCs, taken from a glioma patient whose treatment included an IDH1 peptide vaccine. This chain connects TRBV10-3 to TRBJ2-7; 7 bases map to TRBD1. CDR3 nucleotide sequence: TGTGCCATCAGCATGACAGGGCGCGACCACGAGCAGTACTTC. As protein: CAISMTGRDHEQYF.